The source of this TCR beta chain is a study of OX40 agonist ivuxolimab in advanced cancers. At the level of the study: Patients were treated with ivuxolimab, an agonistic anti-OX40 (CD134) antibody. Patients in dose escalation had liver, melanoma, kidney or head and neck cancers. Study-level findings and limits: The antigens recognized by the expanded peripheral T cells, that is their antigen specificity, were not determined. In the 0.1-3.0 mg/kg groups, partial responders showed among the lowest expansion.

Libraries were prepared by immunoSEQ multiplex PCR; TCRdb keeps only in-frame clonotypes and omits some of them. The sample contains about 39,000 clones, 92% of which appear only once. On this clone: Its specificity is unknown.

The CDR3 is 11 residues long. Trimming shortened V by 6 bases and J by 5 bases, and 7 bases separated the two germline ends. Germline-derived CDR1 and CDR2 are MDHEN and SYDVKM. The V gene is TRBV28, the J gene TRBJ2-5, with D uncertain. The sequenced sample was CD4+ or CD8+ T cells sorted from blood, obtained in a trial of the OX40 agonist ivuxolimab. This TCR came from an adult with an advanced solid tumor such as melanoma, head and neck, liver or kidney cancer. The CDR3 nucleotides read TGTGCCAGCAGCTGGACGGAGACCCAGTACTTC. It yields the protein CASSWTETQYF.